This T cell receptor (beta chain) was documented in a study of cytomegalovirus exposure and HLA in healthy donors. CDR1 and CDR2 from the germline V gene are MRHNA and SNTAGT. This CDR3 is 14 amino acids long. The ends were cut back, 5 bases at V and 4 bases at J, with 12 bases in the middle. Some clones are missing from TCRdb's copy, which holds only in-frame ones; the method was immunoSEQ multiplex PCR. The sample contains around 98,000 clones, roughly 84% of which appear only once. This clone was seen more than once but under ten times. Sequencing was carried out using PBMCs. J is TRBJ1-5 and V is TRBV6-4; D might be TRBD1 (6 bases). This TCR was sampled from a man between 18 and 29 years old in good health and CMV-seropositive. Here the CDR3 reads CASSNGTPNQPQHF. The CDR3 region has the DNA TGTGCCAGCAGTAATGGGACACCGAATCAGCCCCAGCATTTT.